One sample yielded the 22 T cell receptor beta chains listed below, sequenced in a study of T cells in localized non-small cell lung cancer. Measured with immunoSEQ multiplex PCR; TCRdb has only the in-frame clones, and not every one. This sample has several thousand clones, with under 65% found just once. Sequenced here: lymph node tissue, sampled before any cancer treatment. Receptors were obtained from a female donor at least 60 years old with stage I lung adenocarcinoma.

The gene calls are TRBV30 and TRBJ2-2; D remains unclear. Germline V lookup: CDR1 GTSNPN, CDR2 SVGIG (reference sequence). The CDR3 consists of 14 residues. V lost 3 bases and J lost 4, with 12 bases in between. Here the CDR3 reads CAWRIPGGTGELFF. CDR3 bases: TGTGCCTGGAGGATTCCAGGCGGCACCGGGGAGCTGTTTTTT.

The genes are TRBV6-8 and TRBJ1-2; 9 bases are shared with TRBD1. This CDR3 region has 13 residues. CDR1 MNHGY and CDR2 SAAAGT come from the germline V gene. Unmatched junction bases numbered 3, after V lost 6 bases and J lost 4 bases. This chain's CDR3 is CASSGDRVYGYTF. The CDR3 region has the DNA TGTGCCAGCAGCGGGGACAGGGTCTATGGCTACACCTTC.

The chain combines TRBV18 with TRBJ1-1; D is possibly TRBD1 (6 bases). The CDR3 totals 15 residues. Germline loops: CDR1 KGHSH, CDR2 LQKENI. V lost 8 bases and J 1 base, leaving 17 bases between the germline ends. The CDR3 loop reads CASLRDGQPNTEAFF. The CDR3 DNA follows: TGTGCCAGCCTGCGTGACGGACAGCCGAACACTGAAGCTTTCTTT. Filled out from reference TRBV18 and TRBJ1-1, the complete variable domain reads NAGVMQNPRHLVRRRGQEARLRCSPMKGHSHVYWYRQLPEEGLKFMVYLQKENIIDESGMPKERFSAEFPKEGPSILRIQQVVRGDSAAYFCASLRDGQPNTEAFFGQGTRLTVV.

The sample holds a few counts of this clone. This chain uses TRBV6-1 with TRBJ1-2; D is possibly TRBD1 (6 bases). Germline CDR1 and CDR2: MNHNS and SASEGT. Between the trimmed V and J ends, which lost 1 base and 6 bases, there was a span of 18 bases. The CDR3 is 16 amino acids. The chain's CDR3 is CASSEDGGRVLNGYTF. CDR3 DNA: TGTGCCAGCAGTGAAGATGGGGGCCGGGTTTTGAATGGCTACACCTTC.

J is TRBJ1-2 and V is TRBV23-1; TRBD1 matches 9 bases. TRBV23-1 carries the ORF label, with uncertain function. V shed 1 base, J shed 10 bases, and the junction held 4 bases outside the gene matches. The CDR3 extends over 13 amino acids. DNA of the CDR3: TGCGCCAGCAGTCAATACAACAGGGGGCACTACACCTTC. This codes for CASSQYNRGHYTF.

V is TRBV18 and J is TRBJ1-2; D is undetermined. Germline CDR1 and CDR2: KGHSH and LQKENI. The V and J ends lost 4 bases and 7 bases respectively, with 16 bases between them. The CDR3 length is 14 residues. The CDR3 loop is CASSRNRETIGYTF. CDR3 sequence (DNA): TGTGCCAGCTCACGAAACCGGGAGACGATTGGCTACACCTTC.

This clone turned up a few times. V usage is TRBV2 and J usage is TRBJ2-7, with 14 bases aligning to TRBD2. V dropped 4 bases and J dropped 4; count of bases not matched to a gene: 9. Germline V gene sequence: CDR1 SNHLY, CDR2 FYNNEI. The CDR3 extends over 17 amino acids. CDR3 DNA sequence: TGTGCCAGCAGTGTTGGGACTAGCGGGAGCAGAGGGTACGAGCAGTACTTC. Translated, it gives CASSVGTSGSRGYEQYF. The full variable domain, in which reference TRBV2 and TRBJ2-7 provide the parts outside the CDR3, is EPEVTQTPSHQVTQMGQEVILRCVPISNHLYFYWYRQILGQKVEFLVSFYNNEISEKSEIFDDQFSVERPDGSNFTLKIRSTKLEDSAMYFCASSVGTSGSRGYEQYFGPGTRLTVT.

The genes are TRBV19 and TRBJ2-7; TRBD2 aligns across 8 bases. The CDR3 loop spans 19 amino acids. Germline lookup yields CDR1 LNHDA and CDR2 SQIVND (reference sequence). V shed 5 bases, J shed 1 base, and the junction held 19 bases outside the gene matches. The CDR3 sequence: CASSHSPGRGLAASYEQYF. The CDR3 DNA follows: TGTGCCAGTAGTCATTCCCCGGGCAGAGGACTAGCCGCTTCCTACGAGCAGTACTTC.

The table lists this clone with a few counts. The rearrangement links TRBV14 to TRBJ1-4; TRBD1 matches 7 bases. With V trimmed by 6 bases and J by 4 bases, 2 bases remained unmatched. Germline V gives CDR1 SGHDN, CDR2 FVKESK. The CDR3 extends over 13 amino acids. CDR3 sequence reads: CASRGQLNEKLFF. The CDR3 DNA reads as TGTGCCAGCAGGGGACAGCTTAATGAAAAACTGTTTTTT.

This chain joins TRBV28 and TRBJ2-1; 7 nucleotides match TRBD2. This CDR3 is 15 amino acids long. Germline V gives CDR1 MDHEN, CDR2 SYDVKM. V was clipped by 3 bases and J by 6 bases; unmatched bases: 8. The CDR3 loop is CASSLRELKGNEQFF. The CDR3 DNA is TGTGCCAGCAGTTTGCGGGAGCTGAAGGGCAATGAGCAGTTCTTC.

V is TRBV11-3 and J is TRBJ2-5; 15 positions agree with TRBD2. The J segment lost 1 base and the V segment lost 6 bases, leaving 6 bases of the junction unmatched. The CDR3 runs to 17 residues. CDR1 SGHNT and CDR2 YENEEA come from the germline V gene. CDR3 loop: CASSSGLAGGVQETQYF. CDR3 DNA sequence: TGTGCCAGCAGTTCTGGACTAGCGGGGGGGGTCCAAGAGACCCAGTACTTC.

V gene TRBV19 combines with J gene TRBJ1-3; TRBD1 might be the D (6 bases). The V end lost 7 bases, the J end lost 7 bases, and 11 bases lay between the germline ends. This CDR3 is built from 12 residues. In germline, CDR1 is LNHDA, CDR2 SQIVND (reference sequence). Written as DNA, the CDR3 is TGTGCCAGTATACAGGGACGGAACACCATATATTTT. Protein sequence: CASIQGRNTIYF.

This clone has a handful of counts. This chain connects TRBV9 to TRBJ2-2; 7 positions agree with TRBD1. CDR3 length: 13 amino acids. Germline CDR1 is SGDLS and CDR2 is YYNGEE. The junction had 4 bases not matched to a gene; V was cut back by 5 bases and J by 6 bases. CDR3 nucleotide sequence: TGTGCCAGCAGTGAACAGGGGCCCGGGGAGCTGTTTTTT. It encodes CASSEQGPGELFF.

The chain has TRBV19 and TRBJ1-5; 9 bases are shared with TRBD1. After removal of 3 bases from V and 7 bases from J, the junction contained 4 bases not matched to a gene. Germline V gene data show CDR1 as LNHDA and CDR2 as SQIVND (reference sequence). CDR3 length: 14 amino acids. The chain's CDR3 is CASSIVTGGQPQHF. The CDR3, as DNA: TGTGCCAGTAGTATTGTCACAGGGGGCCAGCCCCAGCATTTT.

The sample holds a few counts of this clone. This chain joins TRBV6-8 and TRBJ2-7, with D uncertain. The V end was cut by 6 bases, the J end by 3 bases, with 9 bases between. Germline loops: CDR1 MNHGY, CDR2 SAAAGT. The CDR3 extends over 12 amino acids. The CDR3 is CASSTTRYEQYF. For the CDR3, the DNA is TGTGCCAGCAGCACAACACGCTACGAGCAGTACTTC.

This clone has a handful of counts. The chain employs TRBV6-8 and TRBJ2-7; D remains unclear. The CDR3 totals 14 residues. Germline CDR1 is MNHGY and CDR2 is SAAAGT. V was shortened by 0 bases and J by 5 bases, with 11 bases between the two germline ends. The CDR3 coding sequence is TGTGCCAGCAGTTACTCGGCCCCACGCCACGAGCAGTACTTC. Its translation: CASSYSAPRHEQYF.

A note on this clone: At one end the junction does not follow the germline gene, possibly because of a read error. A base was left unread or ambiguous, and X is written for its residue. The CDR3 DNA follows: TGTGCYAGCTCAGGGCAGGGCCCTGGTCAGCCCCAGCATTTT. Translation gives CXSSGQGPGQPQHF. The whole CDR3 protein reads CASSGQGPGQPQHF. The chain combines TRBV18 with TRBJ1-5; D perhaps matches TRBD1 (5 bases). Germline V CDR1 and CDR2: KGHSH, LQKENI. This CDR3 contains 14 residues.

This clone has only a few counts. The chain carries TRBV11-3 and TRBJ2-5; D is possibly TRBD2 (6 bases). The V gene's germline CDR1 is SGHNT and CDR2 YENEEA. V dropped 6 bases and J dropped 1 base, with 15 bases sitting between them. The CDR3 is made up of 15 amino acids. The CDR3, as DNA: TGTGCCAGCAGTGGTCGGGGGTTGATCCAAGAGACCCAGTACTTC. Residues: CASSGRGLIQETQYF.

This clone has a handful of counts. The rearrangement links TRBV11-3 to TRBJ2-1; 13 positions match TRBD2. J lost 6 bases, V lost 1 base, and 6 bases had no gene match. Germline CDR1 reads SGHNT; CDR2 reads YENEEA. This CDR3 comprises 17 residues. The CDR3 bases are TGTGCCAGCAGCTTAGTCGGTGGACTAGCGGGAGCCAATGAGCAGTTCTTC. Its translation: CASSLVGGLAGANEQFF.

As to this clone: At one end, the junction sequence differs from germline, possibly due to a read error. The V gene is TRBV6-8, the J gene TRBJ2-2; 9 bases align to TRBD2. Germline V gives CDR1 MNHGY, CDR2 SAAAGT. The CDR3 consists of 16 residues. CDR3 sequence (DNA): TGTGCCAGCAGTGAGACTAGCGGATGGGGCACCGGGGAACTGTTTTTT. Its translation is CASSETSGWGTGELFF.

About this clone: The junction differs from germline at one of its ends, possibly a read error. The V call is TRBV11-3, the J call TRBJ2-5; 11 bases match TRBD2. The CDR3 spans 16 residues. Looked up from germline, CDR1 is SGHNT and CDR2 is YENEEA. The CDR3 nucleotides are TGTGCTAGCAGCCTTCTTCGACTAGCGGGACAGGAGACCCAGTACTTC. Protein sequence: CASSLLRLAGQETQYF.

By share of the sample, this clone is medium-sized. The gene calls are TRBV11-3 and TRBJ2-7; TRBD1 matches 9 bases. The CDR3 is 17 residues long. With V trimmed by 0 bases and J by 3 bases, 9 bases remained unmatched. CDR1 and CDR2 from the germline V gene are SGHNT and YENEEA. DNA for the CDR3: TGTGCCAGCAGCTTAGAATCCGGACAGGGGCGCGGCTACGAGCAGTACTTC. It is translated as CASSLESGQGRGYEQYF. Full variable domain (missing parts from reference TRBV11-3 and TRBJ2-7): EAGVVQSPRYKIIEKKQPVAFWCNPISGHNTLYWYLQNLGQGPELLIRYENEEAVDDSQLPKDRFSAERLKGVDSTLKIQPAELGDSAVYLCASSLESGQGRGYEQYFGPGTRLTVT.